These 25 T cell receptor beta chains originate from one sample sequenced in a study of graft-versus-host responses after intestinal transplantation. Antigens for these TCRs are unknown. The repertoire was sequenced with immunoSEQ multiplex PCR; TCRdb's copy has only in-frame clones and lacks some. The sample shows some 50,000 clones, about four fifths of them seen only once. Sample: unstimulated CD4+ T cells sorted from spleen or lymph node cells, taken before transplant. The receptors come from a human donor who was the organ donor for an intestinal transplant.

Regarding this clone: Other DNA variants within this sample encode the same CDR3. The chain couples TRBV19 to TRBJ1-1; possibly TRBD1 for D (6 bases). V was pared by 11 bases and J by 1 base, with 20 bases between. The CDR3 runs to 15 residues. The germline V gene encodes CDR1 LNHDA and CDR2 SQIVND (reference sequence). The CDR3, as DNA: TGTGCCTGCTCCCAACGGCAGGGGAGGAACACTGAAGCTTTCTTT. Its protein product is CACSQRQGRNTEAFF.

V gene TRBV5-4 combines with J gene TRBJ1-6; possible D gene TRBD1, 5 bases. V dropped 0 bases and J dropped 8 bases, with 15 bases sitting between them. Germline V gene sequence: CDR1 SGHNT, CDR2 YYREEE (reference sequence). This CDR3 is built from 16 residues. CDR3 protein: CASSLEGRASYSPLHF. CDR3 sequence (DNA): TGTGCCAGCAGCTTGGAAGGCAGGGCATCTTATTCACCCCTCCACTTT.

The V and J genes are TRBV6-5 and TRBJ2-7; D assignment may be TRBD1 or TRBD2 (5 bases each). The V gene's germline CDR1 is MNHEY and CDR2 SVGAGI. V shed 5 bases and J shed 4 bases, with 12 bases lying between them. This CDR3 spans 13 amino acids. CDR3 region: CASSAYGGYEQYF. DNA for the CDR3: TGTGCCAGCAGTGCCTATGGGGGTTACGAGCAGTACTTC.

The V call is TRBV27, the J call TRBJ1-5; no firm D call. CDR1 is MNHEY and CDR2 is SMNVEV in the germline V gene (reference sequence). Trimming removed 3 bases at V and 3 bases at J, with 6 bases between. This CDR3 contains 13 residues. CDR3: CASSFEPNQPQHF. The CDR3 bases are TGTGCCAGCAGTTTCGAACCCAATCAGCCCCAGCATTTT.

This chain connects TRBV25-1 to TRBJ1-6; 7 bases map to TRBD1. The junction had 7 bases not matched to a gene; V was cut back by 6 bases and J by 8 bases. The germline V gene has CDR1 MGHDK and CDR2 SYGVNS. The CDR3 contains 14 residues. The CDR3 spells CASSRGLWDSPLHF. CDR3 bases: TGTGCCAGCAGCAGGGGGTTGTGGGATTCACCCCTCCACTTT.

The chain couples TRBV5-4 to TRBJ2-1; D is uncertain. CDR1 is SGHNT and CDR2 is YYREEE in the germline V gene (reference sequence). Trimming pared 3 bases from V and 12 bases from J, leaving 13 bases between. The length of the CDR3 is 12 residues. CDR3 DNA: TGTGCCAGCAGCTCCATGGACCGTAGGCAGTTCTTC. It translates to CASSSMDRRQFF.

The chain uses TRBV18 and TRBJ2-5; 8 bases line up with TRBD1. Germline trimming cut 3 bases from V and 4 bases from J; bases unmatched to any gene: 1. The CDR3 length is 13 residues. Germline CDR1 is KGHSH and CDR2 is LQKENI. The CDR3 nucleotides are TGTGCCAGCTCACCTGACAGGGGAGAGACCCAGTACTTC. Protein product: CASSPDRGETQYF. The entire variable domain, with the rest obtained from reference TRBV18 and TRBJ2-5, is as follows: NAGVMQNPRHLVRRRGQEARLRCSPMKGHSHVYWYRQLPEEGLKFMVYLQKENIIDESGMPKERFSAEFPKEGPSILRIQQVVRGDSAAYFCASSPDRGETQYFGPGTRLLVL.

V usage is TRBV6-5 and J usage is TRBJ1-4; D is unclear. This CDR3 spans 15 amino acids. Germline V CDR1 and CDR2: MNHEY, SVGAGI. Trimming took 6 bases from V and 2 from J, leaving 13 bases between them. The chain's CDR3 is CASREQSLTNEKLFF. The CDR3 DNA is TGTGCCAGCAGAGAACAGAGTCTGACTAATGAAAAACTGTTTTTT.

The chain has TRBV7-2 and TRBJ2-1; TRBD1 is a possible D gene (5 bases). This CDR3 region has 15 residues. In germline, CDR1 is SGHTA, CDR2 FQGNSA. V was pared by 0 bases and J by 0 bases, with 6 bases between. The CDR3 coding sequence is TGTGCCAGCAGCTTAGCCAGGGCCTCCTACAATGAGCAGTTCTTC. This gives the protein CASSLARASYNEQFF.

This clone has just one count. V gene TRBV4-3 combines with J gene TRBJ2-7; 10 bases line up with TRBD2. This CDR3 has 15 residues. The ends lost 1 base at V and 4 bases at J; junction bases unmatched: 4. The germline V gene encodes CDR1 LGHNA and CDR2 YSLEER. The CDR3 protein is CASSQGSSGRYEQYF. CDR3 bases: TGCGCCAGCAGCCAAGGGAGTAGCGGGAGGTACGAGCAGTACTTC.

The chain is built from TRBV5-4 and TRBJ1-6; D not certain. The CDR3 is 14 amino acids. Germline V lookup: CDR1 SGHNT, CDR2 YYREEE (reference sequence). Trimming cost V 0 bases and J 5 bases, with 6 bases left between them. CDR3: CASSLGAHNSPLHF. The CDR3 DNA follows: TGTGCCAGCAGCTTGGGGGCGCATAATTCACCCCTCCACTTT.

CDR3 protein: CASSIRAGGPSYEQYF. CDR3 in DNA: TGTGCCAGTAGTATAAGAGCGGGAGGGCCGTCCTACGAGCAGTACTTC. The V gene is TRBV19, the J gene TRBJ2-7, with 10 nucleotides matching TRBD2. With 2 bases clipped from V and 1 base from J, the junction kept 5 bases outside the gene matches. Germline CDR1 is LNHDA and CDR2 is SQIVND (reference sequence). CDR3 size: 16 residues.

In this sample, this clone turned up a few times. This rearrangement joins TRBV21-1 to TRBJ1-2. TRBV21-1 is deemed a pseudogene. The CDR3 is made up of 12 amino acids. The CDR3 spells CASSKAHYGYTF. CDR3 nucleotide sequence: TGTGCCAGCAGCAAAGCGCACTATGGCTACACCTTC.

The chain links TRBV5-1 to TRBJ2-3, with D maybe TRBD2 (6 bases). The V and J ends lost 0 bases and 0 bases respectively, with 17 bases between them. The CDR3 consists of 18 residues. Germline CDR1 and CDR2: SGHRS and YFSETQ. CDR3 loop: CASSLDLFAGSSTDTQYF. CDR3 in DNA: TGCGCCAGCAGCTTGGATTTGTTCGCGGGGTCTAGCACAGATACGCAGTATTTT.

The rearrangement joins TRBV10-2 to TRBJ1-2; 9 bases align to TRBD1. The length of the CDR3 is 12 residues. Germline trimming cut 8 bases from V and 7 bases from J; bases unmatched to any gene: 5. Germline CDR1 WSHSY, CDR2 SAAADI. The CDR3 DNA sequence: TGCGCCAGCGCCGAGGACAGGGGTGGCTACACCTTC. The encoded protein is CASAEDRGGYTF.

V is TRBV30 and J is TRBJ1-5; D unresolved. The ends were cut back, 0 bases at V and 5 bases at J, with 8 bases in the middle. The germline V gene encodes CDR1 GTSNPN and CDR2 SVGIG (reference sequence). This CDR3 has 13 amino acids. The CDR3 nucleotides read TGTGCCTGGAGTGTAGGGCTGGATCAGCCCCAGCATTTT. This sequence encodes CAWSVGLDQPQHF. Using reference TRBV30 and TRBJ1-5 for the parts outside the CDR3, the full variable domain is SQTIHQWPATLVQPVGSPLSLECTVEGTSNPNLYWYRQAAGRGLQLLFYSVGIGQISSEVPQNLSASRPQDRQFILSSKKLLLSDSGFYLCAWSVGLDQPQHFGDGTRLSIL.

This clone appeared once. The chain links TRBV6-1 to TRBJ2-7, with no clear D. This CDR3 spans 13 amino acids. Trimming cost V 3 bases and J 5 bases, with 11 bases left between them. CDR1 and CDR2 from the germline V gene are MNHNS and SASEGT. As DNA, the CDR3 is TGTGCCAGCAGTGAGCTTACCTGGGACGAGCAGTACTTC. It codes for CASSELTWDEQYF.

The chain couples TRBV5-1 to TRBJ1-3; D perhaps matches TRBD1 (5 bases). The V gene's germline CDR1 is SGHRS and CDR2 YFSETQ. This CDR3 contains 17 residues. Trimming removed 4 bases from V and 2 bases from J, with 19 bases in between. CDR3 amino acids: CASSSGGWVDPGNTIYF. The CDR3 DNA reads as TGCGCCAGCAGCAGCGGGGGATGGGTCGACCCTGGAAACACCATATATTTT.

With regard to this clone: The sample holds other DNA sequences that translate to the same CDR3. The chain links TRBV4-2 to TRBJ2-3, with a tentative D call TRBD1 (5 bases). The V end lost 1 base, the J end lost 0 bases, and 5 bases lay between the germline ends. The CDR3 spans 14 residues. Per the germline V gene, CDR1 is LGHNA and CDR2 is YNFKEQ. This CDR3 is CASSQAGSTDTQYF. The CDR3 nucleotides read TGTGCCAGCAGCCAAGCAGGGAGCACAGATACGCAGTATTTT.

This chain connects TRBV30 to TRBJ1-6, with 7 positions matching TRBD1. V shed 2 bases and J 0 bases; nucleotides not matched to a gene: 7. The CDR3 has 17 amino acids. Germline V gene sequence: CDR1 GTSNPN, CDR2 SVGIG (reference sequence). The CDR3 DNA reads TGTGCCTGGAGTATTAAACAGGGGTACTCCTATAATTCACCCCTCCACTTT. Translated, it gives CAWSIKQGYSYNSPLHF. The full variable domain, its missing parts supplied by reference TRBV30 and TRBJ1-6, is SQTIHQWPATLVQPVGSPLSLECTVEGTSNPNLYWYRQAAGRGLQLLFYSVGIGQISSEVPQNLSASRPQDRQFILSSKKLLLSDSGFYLCAWSIKQGYSYNSPLHFGNGTRLTVT.

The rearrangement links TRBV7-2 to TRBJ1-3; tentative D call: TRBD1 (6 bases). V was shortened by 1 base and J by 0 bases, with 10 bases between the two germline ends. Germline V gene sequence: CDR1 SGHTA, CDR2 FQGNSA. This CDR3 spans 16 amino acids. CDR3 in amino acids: CASSLVQGGSGNTIYF. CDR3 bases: TGTGCCAGCAGCTTAGTACAGGGCGGCTCTGGAAACACCATATATTTT.

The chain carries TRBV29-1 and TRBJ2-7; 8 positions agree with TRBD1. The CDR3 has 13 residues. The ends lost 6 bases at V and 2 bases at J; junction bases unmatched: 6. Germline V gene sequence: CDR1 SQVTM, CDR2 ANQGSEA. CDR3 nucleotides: TGCAGCGTCCGACAGGGGTGGGCCTACGAGCAGTACTTC. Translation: CSVRQGWAYEQYF.

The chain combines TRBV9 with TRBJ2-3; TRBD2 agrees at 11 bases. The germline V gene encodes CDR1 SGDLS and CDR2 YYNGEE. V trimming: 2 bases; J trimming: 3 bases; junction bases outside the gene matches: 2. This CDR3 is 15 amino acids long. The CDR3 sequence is CASSVGLAGTDTQYF. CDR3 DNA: TGTGCCAGCAGCGTCGGACTAGCGGGTACAGATACGCAGTATTTT.

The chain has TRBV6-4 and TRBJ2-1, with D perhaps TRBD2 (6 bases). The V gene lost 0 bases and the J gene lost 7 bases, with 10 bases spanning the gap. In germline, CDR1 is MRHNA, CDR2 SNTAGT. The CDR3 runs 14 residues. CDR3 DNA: TGTGCCAGCAGTGACTCGCTAGCGAGGAATGAGCAGTTCTTC. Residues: CASSDSLARNEQFF.

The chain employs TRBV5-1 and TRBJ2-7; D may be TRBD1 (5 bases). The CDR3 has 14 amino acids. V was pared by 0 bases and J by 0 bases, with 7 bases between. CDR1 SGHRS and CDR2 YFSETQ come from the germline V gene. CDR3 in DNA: TGCGCCAGCAGCTTGGGGGGCGACTCCTACGAGCAGTACTTC. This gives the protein CASSLGGDSYEQYF.